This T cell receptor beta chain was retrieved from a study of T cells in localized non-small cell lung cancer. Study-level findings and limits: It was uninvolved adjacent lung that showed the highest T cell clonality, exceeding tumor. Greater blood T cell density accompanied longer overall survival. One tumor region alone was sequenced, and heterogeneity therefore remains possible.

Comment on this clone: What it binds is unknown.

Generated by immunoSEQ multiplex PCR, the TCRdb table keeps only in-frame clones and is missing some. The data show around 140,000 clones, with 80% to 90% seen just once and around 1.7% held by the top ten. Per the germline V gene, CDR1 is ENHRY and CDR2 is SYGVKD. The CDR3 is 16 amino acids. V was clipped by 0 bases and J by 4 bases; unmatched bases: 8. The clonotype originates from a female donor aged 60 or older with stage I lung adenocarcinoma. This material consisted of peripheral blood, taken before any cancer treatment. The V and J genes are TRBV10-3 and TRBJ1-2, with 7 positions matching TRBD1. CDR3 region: CAISESMVQGIYGYTF. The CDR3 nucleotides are TGTGCCATCAGTGAGTCGATGGTACAGGGGATCTATGGCTACACCTTC.